What follows are 10 T cell receptor beta chains derived from one specimen sequenced in a study of T cell responses to AZD1222 COVID-19 vaccine. Generated by immunoSEQ multiplex PCR, the TCRdb table keeps only in-frame clones and is missing some. The repertoire holds around 120,000 clones, with about 90% as singletons. This specimen was peripheral blood, taken 28 days after the second AZD1222 dose. These receptors were obtained from an adult who received the AZD1222 COVID-19 vaccine.

This rearrangement joins TRBV6-5 to TRBJ1-5, with TRBD1 matching over 7 bases. Germline V lookup: CDR1 MNHEY, CDR2 SVGAGI. Trimming cost V 0 bases and J 1 base; bases outside gene matches: 3. The length of the CDR3 is 16 residues. The CDR3 DNA reads as TGTGCCAGCAGTTACTCTGGGACAGCAAGCAATCAGCCCCAGCATTTT. Translated: CASSYSGTASNQPQHF.

The rearrangement uses TRBV7-2 and TRBJ2-1, with 7 nucleotides matching TRBD2. The J segment lost 4 bases and the V segment lost 1 base, leaving 7 bases of the junction unmatched. CDR1 SGHTA and CDR2 FQGNSA come from the germline V gene. There are 16 residues in the CDR3. The CDR3 sequence: CASSLVGWGGYNEQFF. The CDR3 DNA reads as TGTGCCAGCAGCTTAGTTGGGTGGGGGGGATACAATGAGCAGTTCTTC.

The chain employs TRBV6-5 and TRBJ2-3; 8 nucleotides agree with TRBD2. Germline V CDR1 and CDR2: MNHEY, SVGAGI. The ends lost 5 bases at V and 3 bases at J; junction bases unmatched: 7. This CDR3 has 15 amino acids. CDR3 amino acids: CASSNGGAGTDTQYF. The CDR3 DNA follows: TGTGCCAGCAGTAACGGGGGGGCCGGGACAGATACGCAGTATTTT.

The gene calls are TRBV6-5 and TRBJ2-3; D uncertain. This CDR3 is built from 13 residues. Germline CDR1 MNHEY, CDR2 SVGAGI. The V end was cut by 6 bases, the J end by 5 bases, with 12 bases between. CDR3 sequence reads: CASSPFRGDTQYF. The CDR3 DNA is TGTGCCAGCAGCCCCTTCCGCGGAGATACGCAGTATTTT.

The chain joins TRBV7-2 to TRBJ1-4, with TRBD1 matching over 10 bases. V gave up 1 base and J gave up 8 bases; unmatched junction bases: 4. CDR1 and CDR2 (germline): SGHTA, FQGNSA. The CDR3 sequence is 15 residues long. This CDR3 is CASSLGGQGREKLFF. CDR3 DNA: TGTGCCAGCAGCTTAGGGGGACAGGGGAGGGAAAAACTGTTTTTT.

The chain employs TRBV2 and TRBJ1-6, with 10 bases identical to TRBD1. With 10 bases clipped from V and 7 bases from J, the junction kept 7 bases outside the gene matches. Germline V gene data show CDR1 as SNHLY and CDR2 as FYNNEI. This CDR3 contains 14 residues. The CDR3, as DNA: TGTGCCAACAGACAGGGGGCAAGGAATTCACCCCTCCACTTT. It encodes CANRQGARNSPLHF.

This clone was seen a few times. The chain joins TRBV7-2 to TRBJ2-1, with 12 bases aligning to TRBD2. In germline, CDR1 is SGHTA, CDR2 FQGNSA. J lost 10 bases, V lost 3 bases, and 10 bases had no gene match. The CDR3 runs to 16 residues. CDR3: CASSFTRTSGAGEQFF. As DNA, the CDR3 is TGTGCCAGCAGCTTCACAAGGACTAGCGGGGCTGGGGAGCAGTTCTTC.

J is TRBJ1-2 and V is TRBV10-3; D not resolved. Germline loops: CDR1 ENHRY, CDR2 SYGVKD. The CDR3 covers 12 residues. The V end was cut by 10 bases, the J end by 2 bases, with 11 bases between. CDR3 DNA sequence: TGTGCCACCGAGGACCCCAACTATGGCTACACCTTC. Translating it yields CATEDPNYGYTF.

The chain links TRBV5-5 to TRBJ1-6; D perhaps matches TRBD1 (5 bases). The CDR3 has 14 residues. The germline V and J ends were trimmed by 0 bases and 10 bases, with 11 bases remaining between them. CDR1 and CDR2 from the germline V gene are SGHKS and YYEKEE (reference sequence). CDR3 nucleotide sequence: TGTGCCAGCAGCTTGGCCAGGGTCTTGTCACCCCTCCACTTT. This encodes CASSLARVLSPLHF.

The chain combines TRBV5-1 with TRBJ2-6; D is unclear. V lost 0 bases, J lost 4 bases, and 11 bases lay in between. Germline V lookup: CDR1 SGHRS, CDR2 YFSETQ. CDR3 length: 16 amino acids. The CDR3 loop is CASSLAPRAGANVLTF. For the CDR3, the DNA is TGCGCCAGCAGCTTGGCCCCAAGAGCGGGGGCCAACGTCCTGACTTTC.